This T cell receptor (beta chain) was identified during a study of shared clonotypes between healthy human individuals. Findings and limits, study-wide: Generally, naive subsets (rather than memory subsets) showed larger estimated richness.

Remarks on this clone: Its antigen remains unknown.

With 1 base removed from V and 8 bases from J, the gap between germline ends came to 14 bases. The CDR3 covers 14 residues. From germline, CDR1 is MGHRA and CDR2 YSYEKL. The sorted-subset replicate PCRs were given roughly 190 ng DNA, which is tens of thousands of T cell genomes. Original processing notes: As immunoSEQ supplied junction-only sequences (without quality scores), filtering differed. Assay used: immunoSEQ multiplex PCR; TCRdb lists only in-frame clones, some missing. The D gene and trimming were derived from the DNA, and the V and J assignments and clone size from that table. The top ten clones hold roughly 0.13% of a sample with a few million clones, around nine tenths of them seen once.

The rearrangement uses TRBV4-1 and TRBJ1-2; a possible D gene is TRBD1 (5 bases). This receptor was identified in a man between 18 and 29 years old in good health. The material sequenced was naive CD4+ T cells sorted from blood. The subset denotes: CD45RA+ positively selected. In DNA, the CDR3 is TGCGCCAGCAGCCAAGTTCCAGGGATAGACGGCTACACCTTC. Translation: CASSQVPGIDGYTF.